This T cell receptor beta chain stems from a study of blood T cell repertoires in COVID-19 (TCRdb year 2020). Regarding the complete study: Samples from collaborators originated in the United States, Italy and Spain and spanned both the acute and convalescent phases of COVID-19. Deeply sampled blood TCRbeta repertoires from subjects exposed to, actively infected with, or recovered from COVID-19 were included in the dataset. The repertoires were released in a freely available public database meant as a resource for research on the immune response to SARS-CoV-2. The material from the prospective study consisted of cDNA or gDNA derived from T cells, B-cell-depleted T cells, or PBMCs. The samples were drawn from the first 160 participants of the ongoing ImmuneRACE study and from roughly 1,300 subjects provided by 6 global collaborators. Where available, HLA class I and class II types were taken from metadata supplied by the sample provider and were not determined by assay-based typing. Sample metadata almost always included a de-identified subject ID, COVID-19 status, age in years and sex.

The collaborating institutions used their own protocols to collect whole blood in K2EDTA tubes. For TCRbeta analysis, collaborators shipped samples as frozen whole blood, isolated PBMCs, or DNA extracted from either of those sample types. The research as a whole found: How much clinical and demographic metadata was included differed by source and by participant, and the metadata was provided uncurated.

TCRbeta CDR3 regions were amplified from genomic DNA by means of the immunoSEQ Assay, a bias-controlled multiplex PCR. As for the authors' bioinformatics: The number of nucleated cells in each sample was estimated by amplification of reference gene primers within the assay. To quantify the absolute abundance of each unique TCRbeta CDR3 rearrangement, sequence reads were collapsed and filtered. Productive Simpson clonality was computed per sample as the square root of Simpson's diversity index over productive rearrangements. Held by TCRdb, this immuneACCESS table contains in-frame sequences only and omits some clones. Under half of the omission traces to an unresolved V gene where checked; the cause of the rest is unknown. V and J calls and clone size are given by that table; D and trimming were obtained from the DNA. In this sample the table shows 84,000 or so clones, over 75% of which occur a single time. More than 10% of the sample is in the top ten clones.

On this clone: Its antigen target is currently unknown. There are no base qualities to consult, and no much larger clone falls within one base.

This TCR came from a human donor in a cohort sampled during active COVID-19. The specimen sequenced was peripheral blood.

The DNA sequence is as follows: TGTGCCAGCAGCCGGGACCCGGGACTAGCGGGGGGCGTCTCCTACGAGCAGTACTTC. It is translated as CASSRDPGLAGGVSYEQYF. The chain couples TRBV4-2 to TRBJ2-7, with 15 middle bases fitting TRBD2. From its cysteine to its phenylalanine, the CDR3 spans 19 amino acids. Only CDR3 DNA is held: 57 bases, read in frame from base 1. V is pruned by 4 bases and J by 0 bases, leaving 10 bases of the junction without a gene match. The germline V gene provides CDR1 LGHNA and CDR2 YNFKEQ.